Each of the 29 T cell receptor beta chains below was sequenced from the same sample in a study of blood T cell repertoires in COVID-19. Only in-frame clones appear in the TCRdb table, and some are missing; sequencing was by immunoSEQ multiplex PCR. The sample has hundreds of thousands of clones, 82% seen once; the top ten hold over 4%. The sequencing sample was made of PBMCs or T cells enriched from blood (not recorded which). The source is a man aged 40-49 years who had been exposed to COVID-19.

This clone was picked up a small number of times. The chain joins TRBV6-5 to TRBJ1-5; 7 bases line up with TRBD1. CDR3 length: 15 amino acids. The germline gives CDR1 MNHEY, CDR2 SVGAGI. J was trimmed by 3 bases and V by 5 bases; bases with no gene match: 7. CDR3 loop: CASSTGTEFNQPQHF. The CDR3 coding sequence is TGTGCCAGCAGTACCGGGACAGAGTTCAATCAGCCCCAGCATTTT.

The chain combines TRBV11-2 with TRBJ2-3; tentatively, D is TRBD1 (5 bases). V was cut by 3 bases and J by 6 bases, with 10 bases left in between. CDR3 length: 13 amino acids. Germline loops: CDR1 SGHAT, CDR2 FQNNGV. CDR3 bases: TGTGCCAGCAGCTTGTGGGGCGTTGATACGCAGTATTTT. Translation: CASSLWGVDTQYF.

The chain employs TRBV9 and TRBJ2-1; D is unresolved. The V gene's germline CDR1 is SGDLS and CDR2 YYNGEE. CDR3 length: 13 residues. The V end lost 3 bases, the J end lost 2 bases, and 6 bases lay between the germline ends. Written as DNA, the CDR3 is TGTGCCAGCAGCGCGTCTACCTACAATGAGCAGTTCTTC. It translates to CASSASTYNEQFF.

This clone was seen a few times. This sequence joins TRBV9 and TRBJ2-7; 10 nucleotides line up with TRBD1. V lost 2 bases to trimming and J lost 3 bases; unmatched junction nucleotides: 5. The CDR3 extends over 15 amino acids. The germline CDR1 and CDR2 sequences are SGDLS and YYNGEE. This CDR3 is CASSVRDRGLYEQYF. The CDR3 DNA reads TGTGCCAGCAGCGTCCGGGACAGGGGTCTCTACGAGCAGTACTTC.

This clone was picked up one time. V is TRBV24-1 and J is TRBJ1-1, with 10 positions matching TRBD1. CDR1 is KGHDR and CDR2 is SFDVKD in the germline V gene. This CDR3 comprises 15 residues. Losses at the gene ends were 4 bases for V and 6 bases for J; bases not matched to a gene: 7. The CDR3 sequence: CATSEGGQGSPEAFF. The DNA of the CDR3 is TGTGCCACCAGTGAGGGGGGACAGGGGTCCCCTGAAGCTTTCTTT.

This clone was seen only a few times. The chain has TRBV29-1 and TRBJ1-2, with a weak D call TRBD1 (5 bases). Trimming left V 6 bases short and J 6 bases short, with 20 bases between. CDR3 size: 14 residues. Germline-derived CDR1 and CDR2 are SQVTM and ANQGSEA. CDR3 in DNA: TGCAGCGTGCCAGACAGTATTCGGTCGGATGGCTACACCTTC. Encoded protein: CSVPDSIRSDGYTF.

The chain combines TRBV15 with TRBJ2-5; no reliable D call. This CDR3 comprises 15 residues. Deletions cut 0 bases from V and 3 bases from J, with 11 bases between. The germline V gene has CDR1 LNHNV and CDR2 YYDKDF (reference sequence). CDR3 nucleotides: TGTGCCACCAGCAGAGATCAGGCAGAAAAAGAGACCCAGTACTTC. This gives the protein CATSRDQAEKETQYF.

This chain joins TRBV6-5 and TRBJ2-5; possibly TRBD2 for D (6 bases). The germline V gene encodes CDR1 MNHEY and CDR2 SVGAGI. V lost 2 bases, J lost 4 bases, and 8 bases lay in between. This CDR3 contains 13 residues. The CDR3 DNA reads as TGTGCCAGCAGTTACGGCGGGACAGAGACCCAGTACTTC. It yields the protein CASSYGGTETQYF.

The V call is TRBV29-1, the J call TRBJ2-1; TRBD2 matches at 9 bases. J was trimmed by 5 bases and V by 4 bases; bases with no gene match: 9. This CDR3 spans 15 amino acids. The germline CDR1 and CDR2 sequences are SQVTM and ANQGSEA. CDR3 region: CSVAKRLAENNEQFF. CDR3 coding DNA: TGCAGCGTTGCCAAACGACTAGCGGAGAACAATGAGCAGTTCTTC.

The chain uses TRBV24-1 and TRBJ2-1; 7 positions agree with TRBD1. This CDR3 spans 15 amino acids. Germline trimming cut 0 bases from V and 6 bases from J; bases unmatched to any gene: 4. Per germline, CDR1 KGHDR and CDR2 SFDVKD. Written as DNA, the CDR3 is TGTGCCACCAGTGATTTGGGTAGGGGGCTCAATGAGCAGTTCTTC. It encodes CATSDLGRGLNEQFF.

The rearrangement joins TRBV10-3 to TRBJ2-5; 8 bases map to TRBD2. With V trimmed by 4 bases and J by 9 bases, 19 bases remained unmatched. The length of the CDR3 is 17 residues. CDR1 and CDR2 (germline): ENHRY, SYGVKD. CDR3 protein: CAISGHSEGLAGEAQYF. The CDR3 nucleotides read TGTGCCATCAGTGGCCACTCGGAGGGGCTAGCGGGTGAGGCCCAGTACTTC.

This chain joins TRBV4-1 and TRBJ2-7, with D uncertain. CDR3 length equals 11 residues. Trimming pared 1 base from V and 5 bases from J, leaving 3 bases between. Germline V CDR1 and CDR2: MGHRA, YSYEKL. The CDR3, as DNA: TGCGCCAGCAGCCAAGTAAACGAGCAGTACTTC. This encodes CASSQVNEQYF.

This chain connects TRBV6-5 to TRBJ1-2; D ambiguous. Trimming pared 6 bases from V and 3 bases from J, leaving 14 bases between. Germline V lookup: CDR1 MNHEY, CDR2 SVGAGI. The CDR3 has 14 amino acids. The CDR3 region is CASSQERSDYGYTF. In nucleotides, the CDR3 is TGTGCCAGCAGCCAGGAACGATCGGACTATGGCTACACCTTC.

The V gene is TRBV9, the J gene TRBJ2-7; TRBD1 is a possible D gene (5 bases). CDR3 length: 14 residues. Trimming pared 0 bases from V and 2 bases from J, leaving 9 bases between. CDR1 and CDR2 (germline): SGDLS, YYNGEE. The CDR3 reads CASSVEGITYEQYF. CDR3 DNA sequence: TGTGCCAGCAGCGTAGAGGGGATAACCTACGAGCAGTACTTC. Complete variable domain (other parts from reference TRBV9 and TRBJ2-7): DSGVTQTPKHLITATGQRVTLRCSPRSGDLSVYWYQQSLDQGLQFLIQYYNGEERAKGNILERFSAQQFPDLHSELNLSSLELGDSALYFCASSVEGITYEQYFGPGTRLTVT.

The V gene is TRBV5-4, the J gene TRBJ1-2; D ambiguous. Trimming shortened V by 0 bases and J by 2 bases, and 11 bases separated the two germline ends. The CDR3 runs 15 residues. Germline values: CDR1 SGHNT, CDR2 YYREEE (reference sequence). CDR3: CASSLVARENYGYTF. CDR3 nucleotides: TGTGCCAGCAGCTTGGTGGCGAGGGAGAACTATGGCTACACCTTC.

This clone was seen a handful of times. The chain recombines TRBV20-1 with TRBJ2-1; 9 nucleotides align to TRBD2. The V and J ends lost 3 bases and 7 bases, in that order; junction bases with no gene match: 19. In germline, CDR1 is DFQATT, CDR2 SNEGSKA (reference sequence). There are 18 residues in the CDR3. CDR3 DNA: TGCAGTGCTAGTGGGGGGCTAGCGGGATTTCTGTATCGTAATGAGCAGTTCTTC. This gives the protein CSASGGLAGFLYRNEQFF.

The count of this clone is one. The CDR3 DNA follows: TGTGCCAGCAGCTCACAGGGGACGGGAGGCTACACCTTC. Translating gives CASSSQGTGGYTF. The gene calls are TRBV11-2 and TRBJ1-2; 7 bases line up with TRBD1. The CDR3 runs to 13 residues. Germline CDR1 SGHAT, CDR2 FQNNGV. With V trimmed by 4 bases and J by 8 bases, 7 bases remained unmatched. Together with reference TRBV11-2 and TRBJ1-2, the CDR3 gives the full variable domain: EAGVAQSPRYKIIEKRQSVAFWCNPISGHATLYWYQQILGQGPKLLIQFQNNGVVDDSQLPKDRFSAERLKGVDSTLKIQPAKLEDSAVYLCASSSQGTGGYTFGSGTRLTVV.

This clone was seen once. This sequence joins TRBV5-4 and TRBJ2-1; TRBD2 aligns across 11 bases. CDR3 length equals 16 residues. CDR1 SGHNT and CDR2 YYREEE come from the germline V gene (reference sequence). V shed 4 bases and J 5 bases; nucleotides not matched to a gene: 8. The CDR3 DNA reads as TGTGCCAGCAGCCCAGCCGGGACTAGCGGAAACAATGAGCAGTTCTTC. This encodes CASSPAGTSGNNEQFF.

CDR3 residues: CASSLPGWNGAFF. CDR3 in DNA: TGTGCCAGCAGTTTGCCCGGGTGGAACGGGGCTTTCTTT. V is TRBV28 and J is TRBJ1-1; D not certain. Germline assignment: CDR1 MDHEN and CDR2 SYDVKM. The CDR3 sequence is 13 residues long. Trimming cost V 3 bases and J 11 bases, with 16 bases left between them.

The chain uses TRBV20-1 and TRBJ2-1; 12 bases align to TRBD2. The CDR3 length is 15 residues. V gave up 3 bases and J gave up 9 bases; unmatched junction bases: 9. Looked up from germline, CDR1 is DFQATT and CDR2 is SNEGSKA (reference sequence). The CDR3 coding sequence is TGCAGTGCTAGTGCGACTAGCGGGAGACGAGGTGAGCAGTTCTTC. This sequence encodes CSASATSGRRGEQFF.

The V and J genes are TRBV12-3 or TRBV12-4 and TRBJ1-1, with TRBD1 matching over 8 bases. This CDR3 comprises 13 residues. V lost 7 bases and J lost 3; bases outside the gene matches: 4. The CDR3 is CASIHRGDTEAFF. Here the CDR3 DNA reads TGTGCCAGCATCCACAGGGGGGACACTGAAGCTTTCTTT.

The V and J genes are TRBV10-3 and TRBJ2-7; D might be TRBD2 (5 bases). The CDR3 sequence is 14 residues long. V was shortened by 2 bases and J by 3 bases, with 11 bases between the two germline ends. Germline V CDR1 and CDR2: ENHRY, SYGVKD. The DNA for the CDR3 is TGTGCCATCAGTGAGGGAGGAGTCGGCTACGAGCAGTACTTC. Translated, it gives CAISEGGVGYEQYF.

The rearrangement links TRBV12-5 to TRBJ1-2, with a possible D match to TRBD1 (6 bases). This CDR3 comprises 15 residues. In germline, CDR1 is LGHNT, CDR2 FRNRAP. V was pared by 6 bases and J by 7 bases, with 21 bases between. The CDR3 DNA sequence: TGTGCTAGTGGCCTTTCGCGGGGGGCTTTAGGTGGCTACACCTTC. It encodes CASGLSRGALGGYTF. The complete variable domain, with remaining parts taken from reference TRBV12-5 and TRBJ1-2, reads DARVTQTPRHKVTEMGQEVTMRCQPILGHNTVFWYRQTMMQGLELLAYFRNRAPLDDSGMPKDRFSAEMPDATLATLKIQPSEPRDSAVYFCASGLSRGALGGYTFGSGTRLTVV.

In nucleotides, the CDR3 is TGTGCCAGCAGCTTAGCCGAACAGGGAATCCGCTCCTACGAGCAGTACTTC. Amino acid sequence: CASSLAEQGIRSYEQYF. J is TRBJ2-7 and V is TRBV7-8; D might be TRBD1 (6 bases). The CDR3 extends over 17 amino acids. Germline-derived CDR1 and CDR2 are SGHVS and FQNEAQ. The V end was cut by 0 bases, the J end by 0 bases, with 15 bases between.

The chain is built from TRBV5-1 and TRBJ1-1; no firm D call. Germline V CDR1 and CDR2: SGHRS, YFSETQ. V dropped 7 bases and J dropped 3 bases, with 7 bases sitting between them. CDR3 size: 11 residues. CDR3 bases: TGCGCCAGCTCGGACTACACTGAAGCTTTCTTT. Its translation: CASSDYTEAFF.

V and J are TRBV9 and TRBJ1-1; 8 bases fit TRBD1. This CDR3 has 15 amino acids. V shed 6 bases, J shed 2 bases, and the junction held 9 bases outside the gene matches. Germline V gives CDR1 SGDLS, CDR2 YYNGEE. The CDR3 reads CASTRRGRGNTEAFF. CDR3 bases: TGTGCCAGCACCCGCAGGGGGCGCGGAAACACTGAAGCTTTCTTT.

In its sample, this clone was seen a few times. The chain joins TRBV14 to TRBJ1-3, with D possibly TRBD1 on 6 matching bases. Germline CDR1 reads SGHDN; CDR2 reads FVKESK. The V and J ends lost 4 bases and 0 bases respectively, with 19 bases between them. The CDR3 is 18 residues long. The CDR3 coding sequence is TGTGCCAGCAGCCCCAGGCAGGGGCTGATATCCTCTGGAAACACCATATATTTT. Translation gives CASSPRQGLISSGNTIYF.

The chain joins TRBV7-3 to TRBJ2-7, with 7 bases lining up with TRBD2. J was trimmed by 0 bases and V by 4 bases; bases with no gene match: 3. CDR3 length equals 14 residues. CDR1 and CDR2 (germline): SGHTA, FQGTGA. CDR3 coding DNA: TGTGCCAGCAGCTCCGGCGGGAGCTCCTACGAGCAGTACTTC. Translation gives CASSSGGSSYEQYF.

This chain uses TRBV7-8 with TRBJ1-1; D ambiguous. There are 13 residues in the CDR3. Trimming stripped 5 bases from V and 6 bases from J, with 13 bases between. Germline values: CDR1 SGHVS, CDR2 FQNEAQ. CDR3 region: CASSPTPRAEAFF. The CDR3 nucleotides read TGTGCCAGCAGCCCGACCCCACGGGCTGAAGCTTTCTTT.